The sequence of this TCR beta chain was determined in a study of T cell repertoires in cytomegalovirus infection. Study context: Indicated by public TCR beta signatures were CMV infection and matching HLA type. Study-wide results and limits: Summed frequency of public TCR beta families distinguished CMV carriers with the relevant HLA.

TCRdb ran MiXCR on the reads and lists one entry per CDR3 protein. The data hold 250,000 to 300,000 distinct CDR3 sequences, with roughly a quarter observed a single time. This clonotype occurred many times. Its target is not known. CDR1 and CDR2 (germline): SGHTA, FQGNSA. The germline V and J ends were trimmed by 4 bases and 4 bases, with 14 bases remaining between them. The CDR3 loop spans 15 amino acids. V is TRBV7-2 and J is TRBJ2-1; possible D gene TRBD2, 7 bases. Sequences were obtained from PBMCs. This clonotype was sampled from a human donor in good health (CMV status not recorded). Some clones in this sample may be carry-over from other donors' samples. The CDR3 spells CASSSGGGTYNEQFF. The CDR3 DNA sequence: TGTGCCAGCAGCTCGGGGGGCGGGACTTACAATGAGCAGTTCTTC.